The rows below give T cell receptor beta chains drawn from one sample of a study of blood T cell repertoires in COVID-19. Here immunoSEQ multiplex PCR was the method, and the copy in TCRdb shows in-frame clones only, minus some. This table holds approximately 230,000 clones, 75% to 90% found once. Sequenced: PBMCs or T cells enriched from blood (not recorded which). The receptors shown here come from a woman in her 30s who had recovered from COVID-19. Both conserved end residues are part of each CDR3. A D gene is named only where the DNA matches it firmly. Only part of the rows carry a size: once, few, many, or a class if the clone is expanded.

D | J | length | size | V | DNA | CDR3
TRBD1 | TRBJ1-4 | 16 | . | TRBV19 | TGTGCCAGTAGTCCCCGGACAGGGATAGTAGGTGAAAAACTGTTTTTT | CASSPRTGIVGEKLFF
. | TRBJ1-4 | 17 | once | TRBV28 | TGTGCCAGCAGGCGAAAAGGGACAACAGGAACTAATGAAAAACTGTTTTTT | CASRRKGTTGTNEKLFF
. | TRBJ1-5 | 15 | . | TRBV2 | TGTGCCAGCACCCTCACAGGTGGGAGCAATCAGCCCCAGCATTTT | CASTLTGGSNQPQHF
. | TRBJ1-6 | 14 | . | TRBV5-4 | TGTGCCAGCAGCTTACAGGGAGTGGAATCACCCCTCCACTTT | CASSLQGVESPLHF
TRBD1 | TRBJ1-2 | 17 | . | TRBV27 | TGTGCCAGCAGTGGCCCCGGGACAGGGGGCTCAGTCTATGGCTACACCTTC | CASSGPGTGGSVYGYTF
TRBD1 | TRBJ1-5 | 16 | . | TRBV24-1 | TGTGCCACCAGTGATCCGGGGACAGCCCTTGAGCAGCCCCAGCATTTT | CATSDPGTALEQPQHF
. | TRBJ1-5 | 14 | . | TRBV4-3 | TGCGCCAGCAGCCAGATTCGGAGGGGTCAGCCCCAGCATTTT | CASSQIRRGQPQHF
. | TRBJ2-1 | 15 | few | TRBV4-3 | TGCGCCAGCAGCCAAGGGACGGGACAATACAATGAGCAGTTCTTC | CASSQGTGQYNEQFF
. | TRBJ2-7 | 15 | . | TRBV18 | TGTGCCAGCTCCCGCACAGGGATCAGCTCCTACGAGCAGTACTTC | CASSRTGISSYEQYF
. | TRBJ1-5 | 12 | . | TRBV10-3 | TGTGCCATCAGTGGAGGCAATCAGCCCCAGCATTTT | CAISGGNQPQHF
TRBD1 | TRBJ2-7 | 15 | . | TRBV27 | TGTGCCAGCAGTTTAGGAAGACAGGGGGCTTACGAGCAGTACTTC | CASSLGRQGAYEQYF
. | TRBJ2-1 | 16 | . | TRBV28 | TGTGCCAGCAGTTTTTCGGCTGCCGGGTTGGACAATGAGCAGTTCTTC | CASSFSAAGLDNEQFF
. | TRBJ1-2 | 13 | . | TRBV5-4 | TGTGCCAGCAGCTTGGAAGGGGTCTATGGCTACACCTTC | CASSLEGVYGYTF
. | TRBJ1-5 | 17 | . | TRBV5-6 | TGTGCCAGCAGCTTGCTGGAGGGAGCCACGGGCAATGGGCCCCAGCATTTT | CASSLLEGATGNGPQHF
. | TRBJ2-6 | 15 | few | TRBV9 | TGTGCCAGCAGCGTAGTCGGGGCTGGGGCCAACGTCCTGACTTTC | CASSVVGAGANVLTF
TRBD2 | TRBJ2-1 | 16 | . | TRBV7-3 | TGTGCCAGCAGCGGATATCGGGAGGGCTCCTACAATGAGCAGTTCTTC | CASSGYREGSYNEQFF
. | TRBJ1-1 | 15 | . | TRBV4-3 | TGCGCCAGCAGCCAAGAGGGACATCTGAACACTGAAGCTTTCTTT | CASSQEGHLNTEAFF
TRBD1 | TRBJ2-1 | 15 | . | TRBV6-2/TRBV6-3 | TGTGCCAGCAGTCGCCTCCGGACAGGGGGCCTTGAGCAGTTCTTC | CASSRLRTGGLEQFF
TRBD1 | TRBJ1-4 | 20 | . | TRBV3-1/TRBV3-2 | TGTGCCAGCAGCCTGGTCCGAGACAGGGTTCTCACCAGGGGTAATGAAAAACTGTTTTTT | CASSLVRDRVLTRGNEKLFF
TRBD2 | TRBJ2-2 | 15 | . | TRBV5-4 | TGTGCCAGCAGCAAGCGGGAGTTGAACACCGGGGAGCTGTTTTTT | CASSKRELNTGELFF
. | TRBJ1-2 | 14 | . | TRBV30 | TGTGCCTGGAGACGAGGACTCGAAAACTATGGCTACACCTTC | CAWRRGLENYGYTF
TRBD1 | TRBJ1-4 | 16 | . | TRBV5-1 | TGCGCCAGCAGCATGGGACAGGGGGCGTCGAATGAAAAACTGTTTTTT | CASSMGQGASNEKLFF
TRBD2 | TRBJ2-3 | 16 | once | TRBV7-3 | TGTGCCAGCAGCTGGAGACTAGCGGGAGACACAGATACGCAGTATTTT | CASSWRLAGDTDTQYF
TRBD2 | TRBJ2-7 | 15 | few | TRBV4-1 | TGCGCCAGCAGCCAGCTCCTAGCGGGAGTATACGAGCAGTACTTC | CASSQLLAGVYEQYF
TRBD1 | TRBJ2-7 | 16 | . | TRBV16 | TGTGCCAGCAGCCAATCCTCTGGGGACAGTCCCTACGAGCAGTACTTC | CASSQSSGDSPYEQYF
TRBD1 | TRBJ2-3 | 16 | . | TRBV5-1 | TGCGCCAGCAGCTTCGACCGGGACAGGGGGTCAGATACGCAGTATTTT | CASSFDRDRGSDTQYF
. | TRBJ2-7 | 12 | . | TRBV6-2/TRBV6-3 | TGTGCCAGCAGCCAAGGGGGATACGAGCAGTACTTC | CASSQGGYEQYF
. | TRBJ1-4 | 12 | once | TRBV4-3 | TGCGCCAGCAGCCAAGATAGCGAAAAACTGTTTTTT | CASSQDSEKLFF
. | TRBJ2-2 | 17 | . | TRBV5-4 | TGTGCCAGCAGCTCCAACACGGGACAACGAAACACCGGGGAGCTGTTTTTT | CASSSNTGQRNTGELFF
. | TRBJ2-1 | 15 | . | TRBV7-2 | TGTGCCAGCAGCTTTAGCGGGACAGCCTACAATGAGCAGTTCTTC | CASSFSGTAYNEQFF
TRBD1 | TRBJ1-2 | 13 | . | TRBV29-1 | TGCAGCGTTATACAGGGGGATTTGAATGGCTACACCTTC | CSVIQGDLNGYTF
. | TRBJ1-4 | 14 | . | TRBV3-1/TRBV3-2 | TGTGCCAGCAGCCGGGGGGGTTTCGGGGAAAAACTGTTTTTT | CASSRGGFGEKLFF
. | TRBJ1-3 | 13 | few | TRBV30 | TGTGCCGTTCAAGGGGCCTCTGGAAACACCATATATTTT | CAVQGASGNTIYF
. | TRBJ2-1 | 16 | once | TRBV29-1 | TGCAGCGTTGAAGATCGGTACGGGTTTAACTACAATGAGCAGTTCTTC | CSVEDRYGFNYNEQFF
TRBD1 | TRBJ2-7 | 14 | . | TRBV28 | TGTGCCAGCAGGACAGGGGGGACAGGGGGCAAGCAGTACTTC | CASRTGGTGGKQYF
. | TRBJ2-2 | 14 | . | TRBV9 | TGTGCCAGCAGCCCCCGGAGTCGGACCGGGGAGCTGTTTTTT | CASSPRSRTGELFF
. | TRBJ2-5 | 12 | . | TRBV10-3 | TGTGCCATCAGTGAGACGGTCGAAGACCAGTACTTC | CAISETVEDQYF
. | TRBJ2-2 | 13 | . | TRBV24-1 | TGTGCCACCAGTACGCCACAGGTGGGGGAGCTGTTTTTT | CATSTPQVGELFF
. | TRBJ1-1 | 15 | . | TRBV30 | TGTGCCTGGAGTGTAAACCCCCCCGGGTGGACTGAAGCTTTCTTT | CAWSVNPPGWTEAFF
. | TRBJ2-4 | 14 | . | TRBV7-2 | TGTGCCAGCAGCTTAATCGCGGCCAAAAACATTCAGTACTTC | CASSLIAAKNIQYF
. | TRBJ2-1 | 14 | . | TRBV5-8 | TGTGCCAGCAGCTTGGTGGCTTACTACAATGAGCAGTTCTTC | CASSLVAYYNEQFF
. | TRBJ2-2 | 14 | . | TRBV5-1 | TGCGCCAGCAGCTCCACCGGGACTACCGGGGAGCTGTTTTTT | CASSSTGTTGELFF
TRBD2 | TRBJ2-5 | 16 | . | TRBV13 | TGTGCCAGCAGCTTAGGTCTAGCGGAGACCCAAGAGACCCAGTACTTC | CASSLGLAETQETQYF
TRBD1 | TRBJ1-1 | 13 | . | TRBV28 | TGTGCCAGCAGCTGGACAGGGAGCACTGAAGCTTTCTTT | CASSWTGSTEAFF
TRBD1 | TRBJ1-1 | 16 | . | TRBV7-9 | TGTGCCAGCAGCCCTACAGGGGGCGGTTTGGGCACTGAAGCTTTCTTT | CASSPTGGGLGTEAFF
. | TRBJ2-2 | 16 | . | TRBV18 | TGTGCCAGCTCACCAGATACAGGGCGGAACACCGGGGAGCTGTTTTTT | CASSPDTGRNTGELFF
. | TRBJ1-2 | 15 | . | TRBV9 | TGTGCCAGCAGCGCTGGACGGGGAGCTAACTATGGCTACACCTTC | CASSAGRGANYGYTF
. | TRBJ1-6 | 15 | . | TRBV3-1/TRBV3-2 | TGTGCCAGCAGCCAAGTCGAGACAGGAGATTCACCCCTCCACTTT | CASSQVETGDSPLHF
. | TRBJ1-1 | 14 | . | TRBV7-2 | TGTGCCAGCAGCTTATACGGTAAGAACACTGAAGCTTTCTTT | CASSLYGKNTEAFF
. | TRBJ1-1 | 14 | . | TRBV28 | TGTGCCAGCAGTTTGCGGGGTCGGACCCACAGTCCTTCATTT | CASSLRGRTHSPSF